This T cell receptor (beta chain) was found in a study of cytomegalovirus exposure and HLA in healthy donors. Healthy bone marrow donors made up the cohort. The V segment lost 4 bases and the J segment 4 bases; nucleotides outside the gene matches: 13. The CDR3 has 16 residues. The germline CDR1 and CDR2 sequences are SGHNT and YYREEE (reference sequence). 13 Jbeta primers and 60 Vbeta primers were used for the PCR. Repertoires were generated with immunoSEQ multiplex PCR, while TCRdb's copy carries only in-frame clones and drops some. The sample yields 93,000 or so clones, roughly three quarters seen once.

Sequencing was done on a sample of PBMCs. This clonotype was obtained from a woman between 18 and 29 years old in good health and CMV-seropositive. The chain recombines TRBV5-4 with TRBJ2-5, with 7 nucleotides matching TRBD2. DNA of the CDR3: TGTGCCAGCAGCCCGGGAGCGGGGTACCCCCGAGAGACCCAGTACTTC. It translates to CASSPGAGYPRETQYF. Looking up the rest from reference TRBV5-4 and TRBJ2-5 gives the full variable domain: ETGVTQSPTHLIKTRGQQVTLRCSSQSGHNTVSWYQQALGQGPQFIFQYYREEENGRGNFPPRFSGLQFPNYSSELNVNALELDDSALYLCASSPGAGYPRETQYFGPGTRLLVL.